The entry that follows covers one T cell receptor beta chain sequence. Participants came from fewer than 25 US areas, aged roughly 18 to 95 years. These data are taken from a study of blood T cell repertoires in COVID-19. Overall study context: Recovered participants had two consecutive negative NP/OP PCR tests, healthcare professional clearance, or symptom resolution. Samples taken during acute and convalescent COVID-19 were collected in the United States, Italy and Spain.

The method was immunoSEQ multiplex PCR; TCRdb's version includes in-frame clones alone and lacks a portion of them. The sample lists approximately 200,000 clones; about nine tenths were seen once. This CDR3 is 15 amino acids long. V lost 1 base and J 8 bases, leaving 14 bases between the germline ends. Germline V gene lookup returns CDR1 LGHNA and CDR2 YSLEER. The receptor's source is a man aged 25 to 40 in a cohort exposed to, infected with or recovered from COVID-19 (not recorded which). The chain has TRBV4-3 and TRBJ1-4; unclear D gene. What was sequenced was PBMCs or T cells enriched from blood (not recorded which). This CDR3 reads CASSQGLNEVEKLFF. In nucleotides, the CDR3 is TGCGCCAGCAGCCAAGGCCTGAACGAGGTGGAAAAACTGTTTTTT.